This T cell receptor beta chain was profiled in a study of T cells in Graves' hyperthyroidism and ophthalmopathy. The germline V gene encodes CDR1 SGHTA and CDR2 FQGTGA. The CDR3 covers 12 residues. Comment on this clonotype: At one of its ends the junction is not consistent with the germline gene, which may arise from a read error.

RNA transcripts yielded amplified TCR beta CDR3 regions. TCR CDR3 underwent first-round RT-PCR with the HTBI primer set. TCRdb reanalysed the multiplex PCR reads using MiXCR and keeps one entry per CDR3 protein. The data contain 650,000 to 800,000 distinct CDR3 sequences, roughly 45% of them singletons. J is TRBJ1-2 and V is TRBV7-3; 7 nucleotides line up with TRBD1. The origin of this receptor is an adult man with Graves' disease, either hyperthyroidism or ophthalmopathy (not recorded which). Sequenced sample: peripheral blood or thyroid tissue (not recorded which). The CDR3 bases are TGTGCCAGCAGCCCGGCTTTGGGACAGCTCATCTTC. It specifies CASSPALGQLIF.